A selection of T cell receptor beta chains follows, all from one sample in a study of blood T cell repertoires in COVID-19. TCRdb keeps only in-frame clones here, not all; method: immunoSEQ multiplex PCR. The sample lists roughly 250,000 clones; 85% to 90% were seen once. Sequencing was carried out using peripheral blood. The receptors stem from a middle-aged woman who had recovered from COVID-19. The CDR3 runs from the conserved cysteine through the conserved F or W. A D gene is named only where the DNA matches it firmly. Part of the rows lack a size; the others show once, few, many or a class for expanded clones.

len,j_gene,d_gene,v_gene,abundance,CDR3aa,CDR3nt
14,TRBJ2-7,NA,TRBV6-5,NA,CASSLREDSYEQYF,TGTGCCAGCAGTTTGAGGGAGGACTCCTACGAGCAGTACTTC
13,TRBJ1-2,NA,TRBV6-5,NA,CASGRGSNYGYTF,TGTGCCTCCGGCAGGGGTTCTAACTATGGCTACACCTTC
16,TRBJ1-1,NA,TRBV10-3,NA,CAISDPRGGRATEAFF,TGTGCCATCAGTGACCCCCGTGGGGGGAGGGCCACTGAAGCTTTCTTT
14,TRBJ2-1,TRBD2,TRBV6-4,NA,CASSGLAGGDEQFF,TGTGCCAGCAGCGGACTAGCGGGTGGGGATGAGCAGTTCTTC
13,TRBJ1-1,NA,TRBV19,NA,CASSISRNTEAFF,TGTGCCAGTAGTATATCGAGGAACACTGAAGCTTTCTTT
15,TRBJ2-5,TRBD2,TRBV6-2/TRBV6-3,NA,CASSYSGGRGETQYF,TGTGCCAGCAGTTACTCGGGCGGGAGGGGAGAGACCCAGTACTTC
15,TRBJ1-3,NA,TRBV24-1,NA,CATSDPGLSGNTIYF,TGTGCCACCAGTGACCCCGGACTGTCTGGAAACACCATATATTTT
15,TRBJ2-3,TRBD1,TRBV2,NA,CASSTDRGVTDTQYF,TGTGCCAGCAGTACGGACAGGGGGGTGACAGATACGCAGTATTTT
13,TRBJ1-5,TRBD1,TRBV14,NA,CASSLGQDQPQHF,TGTGCCAGCAGCCTAGGACAGGATCAGCCCCAGCATTTT
16,TRBJ1-2,TRBD1,TRBV19,NA,CASSIPTGADSYGYTF,TGTGCCAGTAGTATCCCGACAGGGGCGGATTCCTATGGCTACACCTTC
19,TRBJ2-1,TRBD2,TRBV19,NA,CASSPGGLAGGPSYNEQFF,TGTGCCAGTAGCCCCGGTGGCCTAGCGGGGGGTCCCTCCTACAATGAGCAGTTCTTC
14,TRBJ1-6,NA,TRBV10-3,NA,CAISPGTGHSPLHF,TGTGCCATCAGCCCCGGCACAGGGCATTCACCCCTCCACTTT
17,TRBJ2-7,TRBD2,TRBV7-2,NA,CASSSRQTSGGSYEQYF,TGTGCCAGCAGCTCCCGACAGACTAGCGGAGGGTCCTACGAGCAGTACTTC
14,TRBJ2-5,NA,TRBV6-5,NA,CASSYRGLAETQYF,TGTGCCAGCAGTTATAGGGGCCTTGCGGAGACCCAGTACTTC
17,TRBJ1-2,NA,TRBV5-1,NA,CASSRGTGGLWAYGYTF,TGCGCCAGCAGCCGGGGGACGGGGGGCCTTTGGGCCTATGGCTACACCTTC
14,TRBJ1-2,TRBD1,TRBV4-3,NA,CASSQGAGGRGYTF,TGCGCCAGCAGCCAAGGGGCAGGGGGTCGAGGCTACACCTTC
19,TRBJ2-6,TRBD1,TRBV11-2,NA,CASSSRDREPFSGANVLTF,TGTGCCAGCAGCTCCCGGGACAGGGAGCCCTTCTCTGGGGCCAACGTCCTGACTTTC
17,TRBJ2-2,NA,TRBV5-4,once,CASSPRSPGSNTGELFF,TGTGCCAGCAGCCCCCGGTCGCCGGGGTCGAACACCGGGGAGCTGTTTTTT
10,TRBJ2-1,NA,TRBV20-1,NA,CSARAPEQFF,TGCAGTGCTAGGGCCCCTGAGCAGTTCTTC
19,TRBJ1-5,TRBD1,TRBV3-1/TRBV3-2,few,CASSQDCGRGRPGNQPQHF,TGTGCCAGCAGCCAAGATTGCGGCAGGGGGCGCCCCGGGAATCAGCCCCAGCATTTT
14,TRBJ1-6,TRBD1,TRBV30,NA,CAWILGTANSPLHF,TGTGCCTGGATTTTGGGGACAGCCAATTCACCCCTCCACTTT
13,TRBJ2-1,TRBD1,TRBV25-1,NA,CASSATTGSGQFF,TGTGCCAGCAGTGCCACGACAGGGTCTGGGCAGTTCTTC
16,TRBJ1-5,NA,TRBV6-5,NA,CASSYRRAGGNQPQHF,TGTGCCAGCAGTTACCGGAGGGCTGGCGGCAATCAGCCCCAGCATTTT
16,TRBJ1-5,NA,TRBV7-2,NA,CASSLWVGAMGQPQHF,TGTGCCAGCAGCTTATGGGTGGGAGCGATGGGGCAGCCCCAGCATTTT
15,TRBJ2-2,TRBD2,TRBV10-2,NA,CASSESGGGTGELFF,TGCGCCAGCAGTGAGTCCGGGGGAGGGACCGGGGAGCTGTTTTTT
13,TRBJ1-1,NA,TRBV29-1,NA,CSVGRHMNTEAFF,TGCAGCGTTGGGCGGCACATGAACACTGAAGCTTTCTTT
13,TRBJ1-2,NA,TRBV27,NA,CASSFGGGYGYTF,TGTGCCAGCAGTTTTGGGGGCGGTTATGGCTACACCTTC
17,TRBJ1-2,NA,TRBV5-1,NA,CASSFAKSQEGNYGYTF,TGCGCCAGCAGCTTCGCCAAGTCACAGGAGGGCAACTATGGCTACACCTTC
14,TRBJ1-5,TRBD1,TRBV5-5,NA,CASQQGGGNQPQHF,TGTGCCAGCCAACAGGGGGGGGGCAATCAGCCCCAGCATTTT
16,TRBJ1-4,NA,TRBV6-2/TRBV6-3,NA,CASNPGGPGENEKLFF,TGTGCCAGCAACCCTGGGGGACCGGGGGAGAATGAAAAACTGTTTTTT
15,TRBJ2-1,NA,TRBV29-1,NA,CSVEGFGTQYNEQFF,TGCAGCGTTGAGGGTTTCGGGACTCAGTACAATGAGCAGTTCTTC
14,TRBJ2-7,NA,TRBV10-3,NA,CAISVVGQQYEQYF,TGTGCCATCAGTGTGGTGGGACAACAATACGAGCAGTACTTC
13,TRBJ1-4,TRBD1,TRBV5-6,NA,CASSQGAGEKLFF,TGTGCCAGCAGCCAGGGGGCGGGGGAAAAACTGTTTTTT
14,TRBJ1-1,NA,TRBV10-2,NA,CASSESGRNTEAFF,TGCGCCAGCAGTGAGTCGGGCAGGAACACTGAAGCTTTCTTT
13,TRBJ1-1,NA,TRBV5-4,NA,CASSPHTVPEAFF,TGTGCCAGCAGCCCGCATACGGTGCCTGAAGCTTTCTTT
14,TRBJ2-1,TRBD2,TRBV10-3,NA,CAAAGGRAYNEQFF,TGTGCCGCCGCCGGCGGGAGGGCCTACAATGAGCAGTTCTTC
15,TRBJ2-7,TRBD1,TRBV5-1,NA,CASSLGGRGSYEQYF,TGCGCCAGCAGCTTGGGGGGCAGGGGGTCCTACGAGCAGTACTTC
15,TRBJ2-7,TRBD1,TRBV4-3,NA,CASSTRTGTAYEQYF,TGCGCCAGCAGCACCCGGACAGGAACCGCCTACGAGCAGTACTTC
13,TRBJ1-5,NA,TRBV12-5,NA,CASATGGGQPQHF,TGTGCTAGTGCCACCGGGGGGGGTCAGCCCCAGCATTTT
15,TRBJ2-2,NA,TRBV7-9,few,CASSLAGGYSGELFF,TGTGCCAGCAGCTTAGCCGGAGGGTACTCCGGGGAGCTGTTTTTT
15,TRBJ1-5,NA,TRBV30,NA,CAWSAPPGGNQPQHF,TGTGCCTGGAGCGCCCCGCCGGGGGGCAATCAGCCCCAGCATTTT
13,TRBJ1-6,NA,TRBV2,NA,CATQGHPNSPLHF,TGTGCCACCCAGGGACATCCTAATTCACCCCTCCACTTT
15,TRBJ2-5,TRBD2,TRBV5-5,once,CASRPSGRGGETQYF,TGTGCCAGCAGGCCTAGCGGGAGGGGCGGGGAGACCCAGTACTTC
14,TRBJ2-3,NA,TRBV2,NA,CAGASSALGDTQYF,TGTGCCGGTGCGTCTAGCGCCCTCGGAGATACGCAGTATTTT
13,TRBJ1-2,TRBD1,TRBV19,NA,CASSIGTANGYTF,TGTGCCAGTAGTATCGGGACAGCCAATGGCTACACCTTC
13,TRBJ1-1,TRBD1,TRBV2,NA,CASGGQMNTEAFF,TGTGCCAGCGGGGGACAGATGAACACTGAAGCTTTCTTT
14,TRBJ1-5,NA,TRBV3-1/TRBV3-2,NA,CASSPRGDNQPQHF,TGTGCCAGCAGCCCCCGGGGGGACAATCAGCCCCAGCATTTT
17,TRBJ2-1,TRBD2,TRBV27,NA,CASSSQGTSGSYNEQFF,TGTGCCAGCAGTTCGCAGGGGACTAGCGGATCCTACAATGAGCAGTTCTTC
15,TRBJ1-2,NA,TRBV7-9,NA,CASSQGGGTNYGYTF,TGTGCCAGCAGCCAAGGGGGGGGCACAAACTATGGCTACACCTTC
13,TRBJ1-5,NA,TRBV5-1,NA,CASSAVPHQPQHF,TGCGCCAGCAGCGCGGTCCCCCACCAGCCCCAGCATTTT
13,TRBJ1-2,TRBD1,TRBV24-1,NA,CATRTGGYGGYTF,TGTGCCACCCGGACAGGGGGATATGGTGGCTACACCTTC
15,TRBJ1-3,NA,TRBV6-5,NA,CASSSTGGSGNTIYF,TGTGCCAGCAGTTCGACAGGCGGTTCTGGAAACACCATATATTTT
12,TRBJ2-1,TRBD2,TRBV29-1,NA,CSAPAGAGFWVF,TGCAGCGCCCCAGCGGGAGCGGGGTTCTGGGTCTTC
13,TRBJ1-5,NA,TRBV6-5,NA,CASRLGNNQPQHF,TGTGCCAGCAGGTTGGGCAATAATCAGCCCCAGCATTTT
18,TRBJ1-2,TRBD1,TRBV27,NA,CASSRAGTGGLATYGYTF,TGTGCCAGCTCCCGCGCCGGGACAGGGGGGCTCGCCACCTATGGCTACACCTTC
16,TRBJ2-1,TRBD2,TRBV2,NA,CASSGRLAGAGNEQFF,TGTGCCAGCAGTGGGCGACTAGCGGGAGCGGGTAATGAGCAGTTCTTC
15,TRBJ2-1,TRBD2,TRBV13,NA,CASSLSGRGYNEQFF,TGTGCCAGCAGCCTTAGCGGGAGGGGTTACAATGAGCAGTTCTTC